Described below is a single T cell receptor (beta chain) sequence and its context. This entry is derived from a study of blood T cell repertoires in COVID-19. About the research overall: Specimens from acute and convalescent COVID-19 originated in the United States, Italy and Spain. PBMCs, B-cell-depleted T cells, or T cells provided the cDNA or gDNA that made up the material.

CDR3 length: 13 amino acids. Germline V gene data show CDR1 as SNHLY and CDR2 as FYNNEI. V was pared by 5 bases and J by 9 bases, with 14 bases between. Original processing methods: Amplification from reference gene primers served as the basis for estimated nucleated cell counts. The method was immunoSEQ multiplex PCR; TCRdb's version includes in-frame clones alone and lacks a portion of them. The DNA gave D and trimming, while V, J and clone size come from that table. The sample consists of about 80,000 clones, 60% to 85% of them appearing once. The sequence was obtained from a human donor in a cohort sampled during active COVID-19. Sample: peripheral blood. V gene TRBV2 combines with J gene TRBJ1-5, with a tentative D call TRBD1 (6 bases). In DNA form, the CDR3 reads TGTGCCAGCAGTTCAAGGACAGACCCGCCCCAGCATTTT. Translated, it gives CASSSRTDPPQHF.